This T cell receptor beta chain was retrieved from a study of response to subunit inactivated influenza vaccine. The CDR3 runs to 17 residues. Germline CDR1 KGHSH, CDR2 LQKENI. V was trimmed by 0 bases and J by 2 bases, leaving 15 bases between them. From the RT-PCR reads, TCRdb called clonotypes with MiXCR, one entry per CDR3 protein. Of over 450,000 distinct CDR3 sequences in the sample, under 15% were seen once. In regard to this clonotype: Its cognate antigen is unknown.

Study results and limitations: That few new T cells are recruited by each seasonal influenza vaccination was the authors' suggestion.

The chain recombines TRBV18 with TRBJ2-3, with D perhaps TRBD2 (6 bases). The TCR sequence derives from a man aged 50-60 years who received an inactivated influenza vaccine. The material sequenced was PBMCs from blood, taken roughly 47 days after vaccination. DNA of the CDR3: TGTGCCAGCTCACCACCTTCCTGGCGGGGCGACACAGATACGCAGTATTTT. Translating gives CASSPPSWRGDTDTQYF.